This T cell receptor (beta chain) is drawn from a study of control samples from healthy donors and cancer patients. Sequencing used immunoSEQ multiplex PCR; TCRdb keeps in-frame clones, though not all of them. The sample has some 150,000 clones, roughly 94% seen once. CDR3 size: 14 residues. Germline V gene lookup returns CDR1 SNHLY and CDR2 FYNNEI. V shed 8 bases and J shed 6 bases, with 19 bases lying between them. Specimen: PBMCs. The TCR originated in a man aged 55-75 years with colorectal cancer. The J gene is TRBJ2-5, the V gene TRBV2; unclear D gene. Here the CDR3 reads CASLYALGDQTQYF. DNA of the CDR3: TGTGCCAGCCTCTATGCTCTAGGCGACCAGACCCAGTACTTC.